This T cell receptor beta chain was identified in a study of OX40 agonist ivuxolimab in advanced cancers. Findings and caveats of the study: Expanded clones belonging to CD8+ T cells outnumbered, on average, those of CD4+.

A word on this clone: Its cognate antigen is unknown.

The germline gives CDR1 LNHDA, CDR2 SQIVND (reference sequence). The junction had 13 bases not matched to a gene; V was cut back by 4 bases and J by 4 bases. CDR3 length: 16 amino acids. Profiled with immunoSEQ multiplex PCR; TCRdb holds only in-frame clones, not every one. Of under 20,000 clones in the sample, around 90% were seen once. The sample was CD4+ or CD8+ T cells sorted from blood, taken in a trial of the OX40 agonist ivuxolimab. The gene calls are TRBV19 and TRBJ2-7; 7 bases fit TRBD2. This receptor was taken from an adult with an advanced solid tumor such as melanoma, head and neck, liver or kidney cancer. In DNA, the CDR3 is TGTGCCAGTAGTACCTCCCTCGTGGGACTAACATACGAGCAGTACTTC. Its protein is CASSTSLVGLTYEQYF.